There are a few counts of the clone carrying this T cell receptor (beta chain). Arm-PCR of CDR3 regions and iRepertoire HTBI primers were the basis on which TCR beta libraries were built. In TCRdb, the multiplex PCR reads were re-called with MiXCR into one record per CDR3 protein. Of a few hundred thousand distinct CDR3 sequences in the sample, approximately 12% were seen once. Germline CDR1 reads SQVTM; CDR2 reads ANQGSEA. Trimming took off 4 bases at V and 10 bases at J, with 16 bases between the two ends. The CDR3 is 12 amino acids. The data belong to a study of regulatory T cells in long-lasting Graves disease. About the study: For under 3 months, newly diagnosed Graves' patients had been taking antithyroid drugs.

As to time point: newly diagnosed GD, antithyroid drugs for less than 3 months. RNA isolated from PBMCs was used to make the TCR library. These data were also filed under a second study, of T cells in Graves' hyperthyroidism and ophthalmopathy. Turning to that study: Diagnosing involved the use of clinical symptoms, serum thyroxine and TRAb, thyroid ultrasound and orbital computed tomography.

The V call is TRBV29-1, the J call TRBJ1-1; D perhaps matches TRBD1 (5 bases). The receptor comes from a woman between 18 and 29 years old with Graves disease. The input for sequencing was peripheral blood mononuclear cells (PBMCs), taken at new diagnosis, from a patient treated with antithyroid drugs. The CDR3 region is CSVVREGSGAFF. CDR3 sequence (DNA): TGCAGCGTTGTCAGGGAAGGTTCTGGAGCTTTCTTT.